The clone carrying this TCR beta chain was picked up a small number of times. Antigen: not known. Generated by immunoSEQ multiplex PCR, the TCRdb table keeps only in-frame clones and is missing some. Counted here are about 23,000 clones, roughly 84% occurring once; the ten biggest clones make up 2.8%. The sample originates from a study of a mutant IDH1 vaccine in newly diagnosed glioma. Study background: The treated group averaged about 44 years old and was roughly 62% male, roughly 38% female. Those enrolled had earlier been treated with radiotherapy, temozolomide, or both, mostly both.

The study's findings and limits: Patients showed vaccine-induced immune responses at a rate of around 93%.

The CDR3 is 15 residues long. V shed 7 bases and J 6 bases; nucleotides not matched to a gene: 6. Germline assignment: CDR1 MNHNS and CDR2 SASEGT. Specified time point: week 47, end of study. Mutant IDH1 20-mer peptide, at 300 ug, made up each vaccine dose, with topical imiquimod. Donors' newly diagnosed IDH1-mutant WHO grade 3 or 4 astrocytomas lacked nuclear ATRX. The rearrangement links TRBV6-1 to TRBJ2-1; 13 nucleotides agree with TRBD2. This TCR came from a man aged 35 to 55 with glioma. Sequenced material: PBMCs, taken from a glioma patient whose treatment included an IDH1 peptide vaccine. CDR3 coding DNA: TGTGCCAGCAATGGACTAGCGGGAGCTGGCAATGAGCAGTTCTTC. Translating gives CASNGLAGAGNEQFF.